These 20 T cell receptor beta chains were all obtained from the same sample, sequenced in a study of shared clonotypes between healthy human individuals. The repertoire was sequenced with immunoSEQ multiplex PCR; TCRdb's copy has only in-frame clones and lacks some. The sample includes around 480,000 clones, 60% to 80% of them seen just once. Specimen: PBMCs. Every receptor here comes from a woman in her forties in good health. Some clones in this sample may be carry-over from other donors' samples.

The rearrangement links TRBV9 to TRBJ2-1; weak D call: TRBD1 (6 bases). Per the germline V gene, CDR1 is SGDLS and CDR2 is YYNGEE. The CDR3 runs 13 residues. The V gene lost 7 bases and the J gene lost 8 bases, with 16 bases spanning the gap. CDR3: CASSRTAKDEQFF. The CDR3 nucleotides read TGTGCCAGCTCCCGGACAGCTAAAGATGAGCAGTTCTTC.

The chain is built from TRBV20-1 and TRBJ1-1; D unresolved. V gave up 3 bases and J gave up 6 bases, with 8 bases separating them. CDR1 and CDR2 (germline): DFQATT, SNEGSKA (reference sequence). The CDR3 extends over 11 amino acids. The CDR3 sequence: CSARRPAEAFF. The CDR3 DNA sequence: TGCAGTGCTAGGAGACCCGCTGAAGCTTTCTTT.

The table lists this clone with a count of one. CDR3 region: CASSSAGTAESTDTQYF. DNA for the CDR3: TGTGCCAGCAGCTCAGCCGGGACAGCCGAGAGCACAGATACGCAGTATTTT. The chain has TRBV7-9 and TRBJ2-3, with 7 bases aligning to TRBD1. The germline CDR1 and CDR2 sequences are SEHNR and FQNEAQ (reference sequence). Germline trimming cut 4 bases from V and 0 bases from J; bases unmatched to any gene: 10. CDR3 length equals 17 residues.

A note on this clone: Other DNA sequences from this sample encode an identical CDR3 as well. The chain links TRBV6-1 to TRBJ2-1; D perhaps matches TRBD1 (5 bases). Trimming shortened V by 3 bases and J by 7 bases, and 7 bases separated the two germline ends. Germline-derived CDR1 and CDR2 are MNHNS and SASEGT. The CDR3 length is 12 residues. This CDR3 is CASSEGRNEQFF. CDR3 DNA: TGTGCCAGCAGTGAGGGGCGGAATGAGCAGTTCTTC.

This sequence joins TRBV4-1 and TRBJ2-3; no definite D call. Germline CDR1 is MGHRA and CDR2 is YSYEKL. Deletions cut 0 bases from V and 3 bases from J, with 10 bases between. The CDR3 runs to 15 residues. CDR3 bases: TGCGCCAGCAGCCAAGAGAGCGTGGGTACAGATACGCAGTATTTT. Translated, it gives CASSQESVGTDTQYF.

The V call is TRBV5-1, the J call TRBJ2-5, with D perhaps matching TRBD1 (7 bases). Germline V CDR1 and CDR2: SGHRS, YFSETQ. V shed 2 bases and J shed 3 bases, with 11 bases lying between them. CDR3 length equals 14 residues. Here the CDR3 reads CASSLGGGEETQYF. In DNA, the CDR3 is TGCGCCAGCAGCTTAGGAGGGGGCGAAGAGACCCAGTACTTC.

The V and J genes are TRBV28 and TRBJ2-5; 12 bases are a match to TRBD2. The CDR3 contains 15 residues. Germline V gives CDR1 MDHEN, CDR2 SYDVKM. V trimming: 5 bases; J trimming: 4 bases; junction bases outside the gene matches: 5. In DNA, the CDR3 is TGTGCCAGCAGTCCCGGACTAGCGGGGCCAGAGACCCAGTACTTC. Its translation is CASSPGLAGPETQYF.

The table lists this clone with a count of one. The chain carries TRBV6-6 and TRBJ2-3, with 8 bases lining up with TRBD1. The CDR3 is 16 amino acids. The J segment lost 1 base and the V segment lost 4 bases, leaving 7 bases of the junction unmatched. The germline gives CDR1 MNHNY, CDR2 SVGAGI (reference sequence). The CDR3 DNA follows: TGTGCCAGCAGTTTCATGGGACAGGTGGGCACAGATACGCAGTATTTT. It translates to CASSFMGQVGTDTQYF.

The V gene is TRBV19, the J gene TRBJ1-2; D is possibly TRBD1 (6 bases). CDR1 and CDR2 from the germline V gene are LNHDA and SQIVND (reference sequence). This CDR3 spans 17 amino acids. V lost 2 bases to trimming and J lost 0 bases, with 16 bases between them. The CDR3 is CASSIHRDLLANYGYTF. The CDR3 nucleotides read TGTGCCAGTAGTATACACAGGGATCTGTTAGCTAACTATGGCTACACCTTC.

This clone was picked up one time. This chain links TRBV5-1 with TRBJ2-1, with 10 bases identical to TRBD2. Germline V CDR1 and CDR2: SGHRS, YFSETQ. The length of the CDR3 is 16 residues. The junction had 4 bases not matched to a gene; V was cut back by 1 base and J by 3 bases. For the CDR3, the DNA is TGCGCCAGCAGCTTGTCAGCGGGAGGGTTCTACAATGAGCAGTTCTTC. Protein: CASSLSAGGFYNEQFF.

This chain joins TRBV18 and TRBJ1-1; D is unresolved. The CDR3 is made up of 13 amino acids. Trimming took off 0 bases at V and 2 bases at J, with 4 bases between the two ends. Germline V gene sequence: CDR1 KGHSH, CDR2 LQKENI. The CDR3 region is CASSPPANTEAFF. CDR3 sequence (DNA): TGTGCCAGCTCACCACCCGCAAACACTGAAGCTTTCTTT.

The rearrangement uses TRBV4-1 and TRBJ2-5, with D hard to call. The DNA end favors TRBJ2-7, so the J call may be wrong. Per germline, CDR1 MGHRA and CDR2 YSYEKL. This CDR3 comprises 13 residues. The CDR3 protein is CASSHLLRYEQYF. The CDR3 DNA is TGCGCCAGCAGCCACCTTCTGAGATACGAGCAGTACTTC.

There are a few counts of this clone. V gene TRBV29-1 combines with J gene TRBJ1-1, with 9 bases aligning to TRBD1. Trimming removed 6 bases from V and 5 bases from J; junction bases left unmatched: 4. Germline lookup yields CDR1 SQVTM and CDR2 ANQGSEA. The CDR3 extends over 12 amino acids. The CDR3 loop is CSVGTGLTEAFF. The CDR3 DNA sequence: TGCAGCGTAGGGACAGGGCTTACTGAAGCTTTCTTT.

This clone turned up a few times. V usage is TRBV4-3 and J usage is TRBJ2-6; D is possibly TRBD1 (6 bases). The length of the CDR3 is 16 residues. From germline, CDR1 is LGHNA and CDR2 YSLEER. V lost 4 bases and J 2 bases, leaving 12 bases between the germline ends. The CDR3 here is CASSPSTGTGANVLTF. CDR3 sequence (DNA): TGCGCCAGCAGCCCATCAACAGGGACTGGGGCCAACGTCCTGACTTTC.

The chain has TRBV29-1 and TRBJ2-7, with D perhaps TRBD1 (5 bases). Germline values: CDR1 SQVTM, CDR2 ANQGSEA. CDR3 length: 14 amino acids. V lost 6 bases to trimming and J lost 7 bases, with 22 bases between them. This chain's CDR3 is CSVDSAGAVGEQYF. The CDR3 DNA reads as TGCAGCGTCGACTCAGCTGGGGCGGTTGGGGAGCAGTACTTC.

This chain connects TRBV9 to TRBJ2-1; D perhaps matches TRBD2 (5 bases). This CDR3 region has 19 residues. Trimming left V 0 bases short and J 0 bases short, with 19 bases between. Germline V lookup: CDR1 SGDLS, CDR2 YYNGEE. The CDR3 DNA follows: TGTGCCAGCAGCGTAGCCCCCGGTGGGAGACCGAGCTCCTACAATGAGCAGTTCTTC. It yields the protein CASSVAPGGRPSSYNEQFF.

The CDR3 DNA is TGTGCCAGCAGCCCCCCGGCCACAGATACGCAGTATTTT. Protein sequence: CASSPPATDTQYF. The chain joins TRBV7-2 to TRBJ2-3; D remains unclear. Germline V gives CDR1 SGHTA, CDR2 FQGNSA. Deletions cut 5 bases from V and 2 bases from J, with 8 bases between. The CDR3 has 13 amino acids.

This clone was counted a single time. The chain links TRBV28 to TRBJ2-7; tentatively, D is TRBD2 (5 bases). Germline-derived CDR1 and CDR2 are MDHEN and SYDVKM. The CDR3 loop spans 16 amino acids. V dropped 2 bases and J dropped 12 bases, with 26 bases sitting between them. The CDR3 loop is CASSLQLSQRRSNTYF. The CDR3 region has the DNA TGTGCCAGCAGTTTACAATTGTCCCAAAGGAGGTCGAATACGTACTTC. The whole variable domain, remainder taken from reference TRBV28 and TRBJ2-7, is DVKVTQSSRYLVKRTGEKVFLECVQDMDHENMFWYRQDPGLGLRLIYFSYDVKMKEKGDIPEGYSVSREKKERFSLILESASTNQTSMYLCASSLQLSQRRSNTYFGPGTRLTVT.

This clone came up a few times. J is TRBJ1-5 and V is TRBV4-3; D remains unclear. Trimming shortened V by 0 bases and J by 4 bases, and 4 bases separated the two germline ends. The CDR3 totals 13 residues. The germline V gene has CDR1 LGHNA and CDR2 YSLEER. The CDR3 loop reads CASSQDWNQPQHF. The CDR3 region has the DNA TGCGCCAGCAGCCAAGATTGGAATCAGCCCCAGCATTTT.

This chain uses TRBV28 with TRBJ1-4; D might be TRBD1 (6 bases). The V end lost 5 bases, the J end lost 0 bases, and 16 bases lay between the germline ends. Per the germline V gene, CDR1 is MDHEN and CDR2 is SYDVKM. This CDR3 is 17 amino acids long. This CDR3 reads CASSVAGVGTTNEKLFF. The DNA for the CDR3 is TGTGCCAGCAGTGTAGCAGGGGTAGGGACAACTAATGAAAAACTGTTTTTT.